The 20 T cell receptor beta chains in this list originate from one sample, sequenced in a study of blood T cell repertoires in COVID-19. Produced via immunoSEQ multiplex PCR; TCRdb's table is partial and in-frame only. Of under 85,000 clones listed, nearly 90% are singletons. The sequenced sample was peripheral blood. These receptors were collected from a man between 70 and 80 years old with acute or convalescent COVID-19.

The CDR3 loop is CASNPIGGPQYF. The CDR3 nucleotides read TGTGCCAGTAATCCCATCGGAGGCCCTCAGTACTTC. This chain joins TRBV19 and TRBJ2-7, with a weak D call TRBD2 (5 bases). V lost 7 bases and J 10 bases, leaving 17 bases between the germline ends. The CDR3 is made up of 12 amino acids. CDR1 and CDR2 (germline): LNHDA, SQIVND (reference sequence).

In this sample, this clone turned up once. This chain uses TRBV28 with TRBJ2-1, with D perhaps TRBD2 (6 bases). Germline V lookup: CDR1 MDHEN, CDR2 SYDVKM. CDR3 length: 11 residues. V shed 5 bases and J shed 9 bases, with 8 bases lying between them. This CDR3 is CASSLEGEQFF. The CDR3 DNA reads TGTGCCAGCAGTCTGGAGGGTGAGCAGTTCTTC.

This chain uses TRBV6-6 with TRBJ1-1; D is perhaps TRBD1 (5 bases). The V and J ends lost 2 bases and 1 base respectively, with 8 bases between them. The germline V gene encodes CDR1 MNHNY and CDR2 SVGAGI (reference sequence). This CDR3 is 14 amino acids long. CDR3 nucleotide sequence: TGTGCCAGCAGTTACAAGGGGTCGAACACTGAAGCTTTCTTT. Translating gives CASSYKGSNTEAFF.

This rearrangement joins TRBV2 to TRBJ2-1, with 9 nucleotides matching TRBD2. This CDR3 region has 15 residues. V was pared by 4 bases and J by 6 bases, with 7 bases of the junction left unmatched. Germline-derived CDR1 and CDR2 are SNHLY and FYNNEI. CDR3 protein: CASSVSGGLGNEQFF. DNA of the CDR3: TGTGCCAGCAGTGTCAGCGGGGGGCTCGGCAATGAGCAGTTCTTC.

This clone was seen once. The V and J genes are TRBV19 and TRBJ2-7, with 11 positions matching TRBD2. The CDR3 is 16 residues long. Germline trimming cut 5 bases from V and 7 bases from J; bases unmatched to any gene: 13. CDR1 and CDR2 (germline): LNHDA, SQIVND (reference sequence). The CDR3 DNA reads as TGTGCCAGTAGTGCCATAGCGGGGGGGCCACGACGGGAGCAGTACTTC. Amino acids: CASSAIAGGPRREQYF. Variable domain in full (rest from reference TRBV19 and TRBJ2-7): DGGITQSPKYLFRKEGQNVTLSCEQNLNHDAMYWYRQDPGQGLRLIYYSQIVNDFQKGDIAEGYSVSREKKESFPLTVTSAQKNPTAFYLCASSAIAGGPRREQYFGPGTRLTVT.

The chain combines TRBV13 with TRBJ2-7, with TRBD2 identical over 11 bases. V lost 4 bases to trimming and J lost 7 bases; unmatched junction nucleotides: 15. Germline CDR1 and CDR2: PRHDT and FYEKMQ (reference sequence). This CDR3 spans 17 amino acids. DNA of the CDR3: TGTGCCAGCAGCTCCACTCTAGCGGGAGGTCCTTTTCGGGAGCAGTACTTC. This translates into CASSSTLAGGPFREQYF. The variable domain in full, completed from reference TRBV13 and TRBJ2-7, reads AAGVIQSPRHLIKEKRETATLKCYPIPRHDTVYWYQQGPGQDPQFLISFYEKMQSDKGSIPDRFSAQQFSDYHSELNMSSLELGDSALYFCASSSTLAGGPFREQYFGPGTRLTVT.

The chain couples TRBV4-1 to TRBJ2-1, with D uncertain. CDR1 and CDR2 from the germline V gene are MGHRA and YSYEKL. Trimming left V 0 bases short and J 8 bases short, with 8 bases between. The CDR3 covers 13 residues. As DNA, the CDR3 is TGCGCCAGCAGCCAAGATTATAGCTATGAGCAGTTCTTC. It specifies CASSQDYSYEQFF.

V usage is TRBV11-2 and J usage is TRBJ1-6; D is perhaps TRBD1 (5 bases). The CDR3 is 17 amino acids. V dropped 3 bases and J dropped 5 bases, with 17 bases sitting between them. CDR1 is SGHAT, CDR2 FQNNGV, per germline. CDR3 sequence: CASSFNRLKSDNSPLHF. The CDR3 DNA reads as TGTGCCAGCAGCTTTAACAGGCTCAAATCCGATAATTCACCCCTCCACTTT.

This sequence joins TRBV27 and TRBJ1-5; 9 bases match TRBD1. This CDR3 comprises 15 residues. V dropped 7 bases and J dropped 4; count of bases not matched to a gene: 8. Germline V gives CDR1 MNHEY, CDR2 SMNVEV (reference sequence). The CDR3 nucleotides are TGTGCCAGCAAACATGGGACAGGGAGTAATCAGCCCCAGCATTTT. Its protein product is CASKHGTGSNQPQHF.

The rearrangement links TRBV3-1 (or the pseudogene TRBV3-2) to TRBJ1-1; D might be TRBD1 (6 bases). Trimming left V 1 base short and J 5 bases short, with 14 bases between. The CDR3 consists of 15 residues. CDR1 LGHDT and CDR2 YNNKEL come from the germline V gene (reference sequence). The DNA of the CDR3 is TGTGCCAGCAGCCAAGCTAAGGGGGTCGGAACTGAAGCTTTCTTT. Amino acids: CASSQAKGVGTEAFF.

The chain employs TRBV5-1 and TRBJ2-5, with 8 bases fitting TRBD2. There are 14 residues in the CDR3. Looked up from germline, CDR1 is SGHRS and CDR2 is YFSETQ. The ends lost 7 bases at V and 1 base at J; junction bases unmatched: 6. The CDR3 DNA is TGCGCCAGCGCTCTTAGCGGGGCCCAAGAGACCCAGTACTTC. Translation gives CASALSGAQETQYF.

The J gene is TRBJ2-5, the V gene TRBV18; D not resolved. The germline V and J ends were trimmed by 3 bases and 5 bases, with 10 bases remaining between them. CDR1 KGHSH and CDR2 LQKENI come from the germline V gene. This CDR3 region has 13 residues. CDR3 loop: CASSPGLVETQYF. The DNA of the CDR3 is TGTGCCAGCTCACCCGGTCTGGTTGAGACCCAGTACTTC.

The chain joins TRBV18 to TRBJ1-1, with unresolved D. From germline, CDR1 is KGHSH and CDR2 LQKENI. Trimming removed 3 bases at V and 3 bases at J, with 8 bases between. This CDR3 has 13 amino acids. The CDR3 bases are TGTGCCAGCTCACCGAAGGCGGACACTGAAGCTTTCTTT. This translates into CASSPKADTEAFF.

This rearrangement joins TRBV9 to TRBJ1-1; no definite D call. Germline CDR1 SGDLS, CDR2 YYNGEE. V was trimmed by 3 bases and J by 3 bases, leaving 12 bases between them. This CDR3 is 14 amino acids long. This CDR3 reads CASSAMGGDTEAFF. Written as DNA, the CDR3 is TGTGCCAGCAGCGCCATGGGTGGAGACACTGAAGCTTTCTTT. The variable domain in full, completed from reference TRBV9 and TRBJ1-1, reads DSGVTQTPKHLITATGQRVTLRCSPRSGDLSVYWYQQSLDQGLQFLIQYYNGEERAKGNILERFSAQQFPDLHSELNLSSLELGDSALYFCASSAMGGDTEAFFGQGTRLTVV.

The gene calls are TRBV28 and TRBJ2-1, with D possibly matching TRBD1 (6 bases). V was cut by 5 bases and J by 5 bases, with 19 bases left in between. The CDR3 loop spans 16 amino acids. Germline-derived CDR1 and CDR2 are MDHEN and SYDVKM. In nucleotides, the CDR3 is TGTGCCAGCAGTACACAGGGAGTCTTCAACAACAATGAGCAGTTCTTC. Protein product: CASSTQGVFNNNEQFF.

The chain combines TRBV6-2 or TRBV6-3 with TRBJ2-1; TRBD2 might be the D (6 bases). The CDR3 totals 15 residues. Germline CDR1 reads MNHEY; CDR2 reads SVGEGT. V was trimmed by 6 bases and J by 4 bases, leaving 16 bases between them. CDR3 loop: CASSQTSSGYNEQFF. The CDR3 bases are TGTGCCAGCAGCCAGACTAGTTCGGGGTACAATGAGCAGTTCTTC.

This clone has only one observation. One junction end does not reproduce the germline sequence, and a read error may be involved. The rearrangement uses TRBV9 and TRBJ2-5; a weak D match, TRBD2 (7 bases). Germline CDR1 SGDLS, CDR2 YYNGEE. This CDR3 spans 16 amino acids. The CDR3 sequence is CARSVGGAAFGETQYF. The CDR3 DNA reads TGTGCCCGCAGCGTGGGGGGGGCCGCCTTTGGGGAGACCCAGTACTTC.

V and J are TRBV18 and TRBJ2-7, with 12 positions matching TRBD1. Losses at the gene ends were 3 bases for V and 3 bases for J; bases not matched to a gene: 3. The germline V gene has CDR1 KGHSH and CDR2 LQKENI. The CDR3 is made up of 15 amino acids. DNA of the CDR3: TGTGCCAGCTCACCCCGGGACAGGGGGCGCTACGAGCAGTACTTC. Protein sequence: CASSPRDRGRYEQYF.

The genes are TRBV3-1 (or the pseudogene TRBV3-2) and TRBJ2-3, with 9 bases matching TRBD2. There are 16 residues in the CDR3. V gave up 2 bases and J gave up 3 bases; unmatched junction bases: 6. The germline V gene has CDR1 LGHDT and CDR2 YNNKEL (reference sequence). CDR3 nucleotides: TGTGCCAGCAGCCAACCGGGACTAGCAGTGACAGATACGCAGTATTTT. Translating it yields CASSQPGLAVTDTQYF.

The genes are TRBV5-4 and TRBJ1-2; 10 nucleotides agree with TRBD1. The germline V gene encodes CDR1 SGHNT and CDR2 YYREEE (reference sequence). V lost 4 bases and J lost 8; bases outside the gene matches: 14. The CDR3 extends over 16 amino acids. CDR3 loop: CASSPVPGQGSEGYTF. In DNA form, the CDR3 reads TGTGCCAGCAGCCCTGTCCCGGGACAGGGGTCGGAGGGCTACACCTTC.